The rows below give T cell receptor beta chains drawn from one sample of a study of shared clonotypes between healthy human individuals. The protocol was immunoSEQ multiplex PCR, while the TCRdb copy is restricted to in-frame clones and leaves out a portion. The sample records roughly 2.5 million clones, around nine tenths being singletons. Sequenced: naive CD4+ T cells sorted from blood. Receptors originate from a man younger than 35 in good health. Both conserved end residues are part of each CDR3. D genes are given only for firm matches. A row's size may be missing; if present it is once, few, many or a size class.

.,TRBV9,TRBJ2-5,.,CASSVVESPTGTQYF,TGTGCCAGCAGCGTAGTCGAGTCCCCAACTGGGACCCAGTACTTC
.,TRBV6-5,TRBJ2-3,TRBD1,CASRLNTGADTQYF,TGTGCCAGCAGACTAAACACAGGGGCAGATACGCAGTATTTT
.,TRBV5-1,TRBJ1-2,.,CASSPGNAYGYTF,TGCGCCAGCAGCCCGGGGAATGCCTATGGCTACACCTTC
.,TRBV4-3,TRBJ2-7,TRBD1,CASSQEGQASSYEQYF,TGCGCCAGCAGCCAAGAGGGACAGGCGAGCTCCTACGAGCAGTACTTC
.,TRBV11-2,TRBJ1-1,.,CASSQGATEAFF,TGTGCCAGCAGTCAGGGAGCCACTGAAGCTTTCTTT
.,TRBV5-1,TRBJ2-2,.,CASSSGTPPGELFF,TGCGCCAGCTCTTCTGGGACTCCCCCCGGGGAGCTGTTTTTT
.,TRBV9,TRBJ2-3,TRBD2,CASSVIAGEGGTQYF,TGTGCCAGCAGCGTAATAGCGGGGGAAGGCGGTACGCAGTATTTT
.,TRBV10-3,TRBJ1-2,.,CAITDSFYGYTF,TGTGCCATCACCGACAGCTTCTATGGCTACACCTTC
.,TRBV28,TRBJ2-5,TRBD2,CASSTGGIQETQYF,TGTGCCAGCAGCACCGGGGGGATCCAAGAGACCCAGTACTTC
.,TRBV4-3,TRBJ2-4,.,CASSQSRGLGNIQYF,TGCGCCAGCAGCCAATCCAGGGGACTCGGTAACATTCAGTACTTC
.,TRBV20-1,TRBJ2-5,TRBD2,CSARGGETQYF,TGCAGTGCTCGCGGGGGGGAGACCCAGTACTTC
once,TRBV5-4,TRBJ2-6,.,CASSLSGTDSGANVLTF,TGTGCCAGCAGCTTGTCCGGGACGGACTCTGGGGCCAACGTCCTGACTTTC
.,TRBV6-1,TRBJ2-3,.,CASSVPGTDTQYF,TGTGCCAGCAGCGTACCAGGGACAGATACGCAGTATTTT
once,TRBV19,TRBJ2-5,.,CASSIQRAKQETQYF,TGTGCCAGTAGTATCCAGAGGGCGAAGCAAGAGACCCAGTACTTC
.,TRBV18,TRBJ1-3,.,CASQKENGNTIYF,TGTGCCAGCCAAAAGGAGAATGGAAACACCATATATTTT
.,TRBV6-1,TRBJ1-6,.,CASTGIPSNSPLHF,TGTGCCAGCACTGGAATCCCTTCAAATTCACCCCTCCACTTT
.,TRBV27,TRBJ1-2,.,CASSPWGRDYGYTF,TGTGCCAGCAGCCCCTGGGGGCGCGACTATGGCTACACCTTC
once,TRBV10-3,TRBJ2-5,.,CAAMTAQETQYF,TGTGCCGCCATGACAGCGCAAGAGACCCAGTACTTC
.,TRBV10-3,TRBJ2-1,.,CAIRGREFNEQFF,TGTGCCATCAGAGGCAGGGAATTTAATGAGCAGTTCTTC
.,TRBV5-1,TRBJ1-2,.,CASSPPQGGNYGYTF,TGCGCCAGCAGCCCCCCTCAAGGAGGGAACTATGGCTACACCTTC
.,TRBV19,TRBJ2-6,.,CASSGQGNPGANVLTF,TGTGCCAGTAGTGGGCAGGGGAACCCTGGGGCCAACGTCCTGACTTTC
.,TRBV7-6,TRBJ1-3,.,CASSPGSGNTIYF,TGTGCCAGCAGCCCCGGCAGCGGAAACACCATATATTTT
.,TRBV6-6,TRBJ1-5,.,CASSLGRQPQHF,TGTGCCAGCAGTTTAGGAAGACAGCCCCAGCATTTT
.,TRBV11-2,TRBJ2-7,.,CASSLVRGPNYEQYF,TGTGCCAGCAGCTTAGTACGGGGGCCGAACTACGAGCAGTACTTC
.,TRBV27,TRBJ1-3,.,CASSLGKGLSGNTIYF,TGTGCCAGCAGTTTAGGGAAGGGGCTCTCTGGAAACACCATATATTTT
once,TRBV6-1,TRBJ2-1,TRBD2,CASSLAGGVNEQFF,TGTGCCAGCAGCCTAGCGGGAGGGGTTAATGAGCAGTTCTTC
.,TRBV6-5,TRBJ2-7,TRBD1,CASSYSGGLEQYF,TGTGCCAGCAGTTATTCAGGGGGCCTCGAGCAGTACTTC
.,TRBV9,TRBJ2-5,.,CASSGGLGQETQYF,TGTGCCAGCAGCGGGGGTCTGGGGCAAGAGACCCAGTACTTC
.,TRBV5-4,TRBJ2-6,.,CASAFSGANVLTF,TGTGCCAGCGCTTTCTCTGGGGCCAACGTCCTGACTTTC
.,TRBV11-2,TRBJ2-3,TRBD2,CASSLNGRAIDTQYF,TGTGCCAGCAGCTTAAACGGGAGGGCGATAGATACGCAGTATTTT